The 17 T cell receptor beta chains reported below all come from one sample, sequenced in a study of blood T cell repertoires in COVID-19. Data came from immunoSEQ multiplex PCR; TCRdb stores just in-frame clones and leaves some out. The repertoire holds 95,000 to 110,000 clones, with 75% to 90% as singletons. The sample taken for sequencing was peripheral blood. The source is a human donor in a cohort sampled during active COVID-19.

Turning to this clone: At one of its ends the junction is not consistent with the germline gene, which may arise from a read error. In DNA, the CDR3 is TGCGCCAGCAGCCAGGGCAGGGACTATGTCTACACCTTC. It specifies CASSQGRDYVYTF. The V call is TRBV4-1, the J call TRBJ1-2, with a weak D call TRBD1 (5 bases). Germline V CDR1 and CDR2: MGHRA, YSYEKL. This CDR3 spans 13 amino acids.

The chain is built from TRBV7-2 and TRBJ1-2; D not resolved. Germline values: CDR1 SGHTA, CDR2 FQGNSA. CDR3 length equals 13 residues. Trimming stripped 3 bases from V and 7 bases from J, with 12 bases between. CDR3 sequence (DNA): TGTGCCAGCAGCTTCACTACTCGGGGTGGCTACACCTTC. Residues: CASSFTTRGGYTF.

The chain couples TRBV7-9 to TRBJ2-3; the D gene is possibly TRBD2 (5 bases). Looked up from germline, CDR1 is SEHNR and CDR2 is FQNEAQ (reference sequence). The CDR3 has 15 amino acids. V was trimmed by 5 bases and J by 0 bases, leaving 12 bases between them. CDR3 in DNA: TGTGCCAGCAGCGCTCCGGGGATTAGCACAGATACGCAGTATTTT. It translates to CASSAPGISTDTQYF.

The genes are TRBV15 and TRBJ1-2; D is possibly TRBD1 (5 bases). The ends were cut back, 1 base at V and 6 bases at J, with 15 bases in the middle. CDR1 and CDR2 (germline): LNHNV, YYDKDF (reference sequence). The CDR3 has 15 residues. The CDR3 DNA sequence: TGTGCCACCAGCAGAGTGCCCCCAGGGATGAATGGCTACACCTTC. Translated, it gives CATSRVPPGMNGYTF. Using reference TRBV15 and TRBJ1-2 for the parts outside the CDR3, the full variable domain is DAMVIQNPRYQVTQFGKPVTLSCSQTLNHNVMYWYQQKSSQAPKLLFHYYDKDFNNEADTPDNFQSRRPNTSFCFLDIRSPGLGDTAMYLCATSRVPPGMNGYTFGSGTRLTVV.

The chain uses TRBV18 and TRBJ2-5; D perhaps matches TRBD2 (5 bases). Trimming removed 0 bases from V and 9 bases from J, with 11 bases in between. The CDR3 covers 13 residues. CDR1 and CDR2 (germline): KGHSH, LQKENI. The CDR3, as DNA: TGTGCCAGCTCACCACCGACCGACGGGGCCCAGTACTTC. Its translation: CASSPPTDGAQYF.

The chain recombines TRBV19 with TRBJ2-6; the D gene is possibly TRBD1 (6 bases). Germline V CDR1 and CDR2: LNHDA, SQIVND (reference sequence). The CDR3 length is 13 residues. V was trimmed by 7 bases and J by 13 bases, leaving 17 bases between them. As DNA, the CDR3 is TGTGCCAGTACCCTACCTCCGGGACAAGTCCTGACTTTC. The encoded protein is CASTLPPGQVLTF.

This chain links TRBV21-1 with TRBJ2-1; the table's D call TRBD2 went unverified against the DNA. TRBV21-1 is a known pseudogene. The CDR3 is 11 residues long. CDR3 amino acids: CASSTSVEQFF. The CDR3 DNA reads TGTGCCAGCAGCACTAGCGTGGAGCAGTTCTTC.

This clone was seen just once. This sequence joins TRBV18 and TRBJ1-2; TRBD1 aligns across 10 bases. Germline CDR1 reads KGHSH; CDR2 reads LQKENI. There are 14 residues in the CDR3. The ends lost 4 bases at V and 8 bases at J; junction bases unmatched: 7. In DNA, the CDR3 is TGTGCCAGCTCACGCCTTGGGACAGGGGTCGGCTACACCTTC. This translates into CASSRLGTGVGYTF.

J is TRBJ1-2 and V is TRBV9; 8 positions agree with TRBD1. The germline CDR1 and CDR2 sequences are SGDLS and YYNGEE. The CDR3 consists of 15 residues. Germline trimming cut 0 bases from V and 3 bases from J; bases unmatched to any gene: 4. This CDR3 is CASSVAAGGDYGYTF. The CDR3 DNA follows: TGTGCCAGCAGCGTAGCTGCAGGGGGCGACTATGGCTACACCTTC. The variable domain in full, completed from reference TRBV9 and TRBJ1-2, reads DSGVTQTPKHLITATGQRVTLRCSPRSGDLSVYWYQQSLDQGLQFLIQYYNGEERAKGNILERFSAQQFPDLHSELNLSSLELGDSALYFCASSVAAGGDYGYTFGSGTRLTVV.

The chain carries TRBV12-3 or TRBV12-4 and TRBJ1-5; 10 bases line up with TRBD1. The CDR3 consists of 13 residues. The V segment lost 5 bases and the J segment 9 bases; nucleotides outside the gene matches: 4. CDR3 residues: CASSPTGGGPQHF. The DNA for the CDR3 is TGTGCCAGCAGTCCGACAGGGGGCGGGCCCCAGCATTTT.

This sequence joins TRBV19 and TRBJ2-7, with 7 bases matching TRBD1. CDR1 is LNHDA, CDR2 SQIVND, per germline (reference sequence). V shed 5 bases, J shed 3 bases, and the junction held 4 bases outside the gene matches. This CDR3 is 13 amino acids long. CDR3 sequence (DNA): TGTGCCAGTAGTGTCCAGGGGGTCTACGAGCAGTACTTC. Its translation: CASSVQGVYEQYF.

V gene TRBV4-1 combines with J gene TRBJ1-2; D is unclear. V was shortened by 1 base and J by 3 bases, with 3 bases between the two germline ends. This CDR3 comprises 12 residues. Germline V gene sequence: CDR1 MGHRA, CDR2 YSYEKL. The CDR3 spells CASSQVDYGYTF. As DNA, the CDR3 is TGCGCCAGCAGCCAAGTCGACTATGGCTACACCTTC.

The chain links TRBV6-5 to TRBJ1-2; D not resolved. The CDR3 has 13 residues. The germline gives CDR1 MNHEY, CDR2 SVGAGI. V lost 4 bases to trimming and J lost 6 bases, with 12 bases between them. The CDR3 is CASSLVLSHGYTF. CDR3 DNA: TGTGCCAGCAGTTTGGTCCTATCACATGGCTACACCTTC.

This chain connects TRBV7-2 to TRBJ2-7; the match to TRBD2 covers 15 bases. CDR1 is SGHTA and CDR2 is FQGNSA in the germline V gene. There are 18 residues in the CDR3. The trim removed 0 bases at V and 3 bases at J, leaving 6 bases unmatched. CDR3 sequence: CASSLAKPGLAGGYEQYF. The CDR3 DNA sequence: TGTGCCAGCAGCTTAGCAAAGCCGGGACTAGCGGGGGGCTACGAGCAGTACTTC. Variable domain in full (rest from reference TRBV7-2 and TRBJ2-7): GAGVSQSPSNKVTEKGKDVELRCDPISGHTALYWYRQSLGQGLEFLIYFQGNSAPDKSGLPSDRFSAERTGGSVSTLTIQRTQQEDSAVYLCASSLAKPGLAGGYEQYFGPGTRLTVT.

V is TRBV10-2 and J is TRBJ1-1, with 8 bases lining up with TRBD1. V trimming: 6 bases; J trimming: 6 bases; junction bases outside the gene matches: 9. The CDR3 extends over 14 amino acids. CDR1 and CDR2 from the germline V gene are WSHSY and SAAADI. In nucleotides, the CDR3 is TGCGCCAGCAGGTACTCAGGGGGCGGTTCTGAAGCTTTCTTT. Protein: CASRYSGGGSEAFF.

The V and J genes are TRBV18 and TRBJ2-2; possible D gene TRBD1, 5 bases. Trimming pared 6 bases from V and 5 bases from J, leaving 10 bases between. CDR1 is KGHSH, CDR2 LQKENI, per germline. CDR3 length: 13 residues. The CDR3 DNA follows: TGTGCCAGCTCCGCAGGGCGAACCGGGGAGCTGTTTTTT. This gives the protein CASSAGRTGELFF.

The chain joins TRBV7-2 to TRBJ2-7, with D perhaps matching TRBD1 (6 bases). Germline V gene data show CDR1 as SGHTA and CDR2 as FQGNSA. The V end lost 8 bases, the J end lost 2 bases, and 10 bases lay between the germline ends. The CDR3 spans 12 residues. The CDR3 DNA reads TGTGCCAGCGGACAGTCGACCTACGAGCAGTACTTC. It encodes CASGQSTYEQYF.